The T cell receptor beta chain under discussion was sequenced for a study of vaccination effects on CD4 cells after COVID-19. Across the whole study: Two-dose BNT162b2 or mRNA-1273 vaccination was given to participants. Samples came 142 and 148 days after COVID-19 diagnosis, before vaccination.

Prior to sequencing, the ViraFEST assay stimulated PBMC with viral peptide pools, which expanded the antigen-specific CD4+ T cells. The authors isolated CD4+ T cells after around 10 days of culture. Documented for the person is a PCR-confirmed SARS-CoV-2 infection occurring between March and December 2020. Half-medium changes using IL-2 medium occurred on days 3 and 7. Points on this clone: The antigen is not known.

There are 15 residues in the CDR3. Germline V gene sequence: CDR1 PRHDT, CDR2 FYEKMQ (reference sequence). The V gene end was trimmed by 0 bases and the J gene end by 5 bases; junction bases not matched to a gene: 6. Repertoires were generated with immunoSEQ multiplex PCR, while TCRdb's copy carries only in-frame clones and drops some. Of tens of thousands of clones listed, 70% to 80% are singletons. Study-level findings and limits: Late after vaccination, infection- and vaccine-induced clones showed marked clonal contraction.

Sequenced here: CD4+ T cells from PBMCs cultured with a peptide pool, sampled before COVID-19 vaccination. The chain carries TRBV13 and TRBJ1-2; 7 nucleotides line up with TRBD1. The receptor comes from a human donor who had a prior SARS-CoV-2 infection. The CDR3 nucleotides are TGTGCCAGCAGCTTAGGCCTCGGCAGGGGGTATGGCTACACCTTC. It specifies CASSLGLGRGYGYTF.